This T cell receptor beta chain was obtained from a study of human T cells and chemical hapten exposure. Study context: Each patch test put 0.01% DPC on the upper back, and results were read at 6 days.

Time point: patch test 1, 2 weeks after DPC sensitization. Treatment defined: therapeutic diphenylcyclopropenone sensitization with weekly scalp DPC. Whole blood, unfractionated, served as the material for total RNA extraction. People who gave samples had alopecia, were 18 to 70 years old, and were suitable for DPC. TCRdb reprocessed the RACE reads with MiXCR, giving one entry per CDR3 protein. The sample has 35,000 or so distinct CDR3 sequences; just under 6.5% are singletons. The source is a woman in her 30s with alopecia areata. Some clones in this sample may be carry-over from other donors' samples. Specimen: whole blood, collected in connection with sensitization to the hapten diphenylcyclopropenone (DPC).

DNA of the CDR3: TGTGCCAGCAGTTTATGGTCCCAAGGGGACACTGAAGCTTTCTTT. It specifies CASSLWSQGDTEAFF. The J gene is TRBJ1-1, the V gene TRBV28; weak D call: TRBD1 (5 bases). Germline CDR1 reads MDHEN; CDR2 reads SYDVKM. Trimming cost V 0 bases and J 3 bases, with 11 bases left between them. The CDR3 runs to 15 residues.